The 15 T cell receptor beta chains listed next were all sequenced from one sample in a study of T-cell memory formation after mild COVID-19. Using its own MiXCR run on the 5' RACE reads, TCRdb lists one record per CDR3 protein. This sample has about 180,000 distinct CDR3 sequences, with approximately 17% found just once. The sequenced sample was PBMCs or a T cell subset sorted from them (not recorded which). The receptor source for this set is a man in his late teens or twenties who had mild COVID-19 (a few samples of this study predate the infection). Cell type and time point are not known.

This clonotype was detected only a few times. The J gene is TRBJ2-2, the V gene TRBV28; D unclear. The CDR3 is 13 residues long. V was cut by 3 bases and J by 0 bases, with 2 bases left in between. Per germline, CDR1 MDHEN and CDR2 SYDVKM. CDR3 loop: CASSFSNTGELFF. CDR3 bases: TGTGCCAGCAGTTTCTCGAACACCGGGGAGCTGTTTTTT.

This clonotype was observed a few times. The V gene is TRBV5-1, the J gene TRBJ2-7; TRBD1 aligns across 7 bases. V gave up 1 base and J gave up 5 bases; unmatched junction bases: 6. The CDR3 covers 14 residues. CDR1 and CDR2 from the germline V gene are SGHRS and YFSETQ. CDR3 coding DNA: TGCGCCAGCAGCTTGAGAGGGGGCGAGAACGAGCAGTACGTC. Protein: CASSLRGGENEQYV.

This clonotype was seen a handful of times. The chain recombines TRBV18 with TRBJ2-3; 11 nucleotides match TRBD1. The CDR3 covers 15 residues. V shed 4 bases and J 5 bases; nucleotides not matched to a gene: 5. Looked up from germline, CDR1 is KGHSH and CDR2 is LQKENI. The CDR3 DNA is TGTGCCAGCTCACTTGGGACAGGGGGAGGAGATACGCAGTATTTT. It translates to CASSLGTGGGDTQYF.

This clonotype was seen a handful of times. The chain links TRBV6-2 or TRBV6-3 to TRBJ1-1; no firm D call. CDR3 length: 13 residues. Germline V lookup: CDR1 MNHEY, CDR2 SVGEGT. Trimming left V 2 bases short and J 4 bases short, with 8 bases between. The CDR3 sequence: CASSYLGGTEAFF. Here the CDR3 DNA reads TGTGCCAGCAGTTACCTAGGAGGCACTGAAGCTTTCTTT.

The rearrangement links TRBV6-1 to TRBJ2-2, with D uncertain. The CDR3 runs 14 residues. Per the germline V gene, CDR1 is MNHNS and CDR2 is SASEGT. Deletions cut 1 base from V and 0 bases from J, with 3 bases between. DNA of the CDR3: TGTGCCAGCAGTGAAGGGCCGAACACCGGGGAGCTGTTTTTT. Translated, it gives CASSEGPNTGELFF.

This clonotype was detected a few times. The chain recombines TRBV7-2 with TRBJ2-1; 8 positions agree with TRBD1. V shed 5 bases, J shed 6 bases, and the junction held 6 bases outside the gene matches. Looked up from germline, CDR1 is SGHTA and CDR2 is FQGNSA. There are 14 residues in the CDR3. CDR3 nucleotides: TGTGCCAGCAGCCCGGGACAGGCCCTCAATGAGCAGTTCTTC. Translation: CASSPGQALNEQFF.

V gene TRBV20-1 combines with J gene TRBJ2-5; 7 bases fit TRBD1. Germline loops: CDR1 DFQATT, CDR2 SNEGSKA (reference sequence). J lost 5 bases, V lost 6 bases, and 9 bases had no gene match. The length of the CDR3 is 13 residues. CDR3 in DNA: TGCAGTGCCGCTACAGGGGCCGATGAGACCCAGTACTTC. Encoded protein: CSAATGADETQYF.

The table lists this clonotype with many counts. The chain has TRBV7-2 and TRBJ2-4, with TRBD1 identical over 9 bases. This CDR3 is 17 amino acids long. The germline V gene has CDR1 SGHTA and CDR2 FQGNSA. V shed 0 bases and J 2 bases; nucleotides not matched to a gene: 5. In nucleotides, the CDR3 is TGTGCCAGCAGCTTAGCGCAGGGACAGGGCCCCAAAAACATTCAGTACTTC. Translated: CASSLAQGQGPKNIQYF.

The genes are TRBV6-6 and TRBJ2-1; maybe TRBD2 (6 bases). Trimming left V 3 bases short and J 2 bases short, with 11 bases between. The germline V gene encodes CDR1 MNHNY and CDR2 SVGAGI (reference sequence). This CDR3 has 15 amino acids. The CDR3 spells CASSYFSGPYNEQFF. The DNA for the CDR3 is TGTGCCAGCAGTTATTTTAGCGGTCCCTACAATGAGCAGTTCTTC.

This clonotype appeared a few times. The chain couples TRBV7-9 to TRBJ1-2, with a tentative D call TRBD1 (5 bases). The CDR3 runs 17 residues. The V end was cut by 1 base, the J end by 5 bases, with 20 bases between. Germline loops: CDR1 SEHNR, CDR2 FQNEAQ (reference sequence). CDR3 sequence: CASSLESGSGVRYGYTF. As DNA, the CDR3 is TGTGCCAGCAGCTTAGAGTCGGGATCGGGGGTGCGATATGGCTACACCTTC. Using reference TRBV7-9 and TRBJ1-2 for the parts outside the CDR3, the full variable domain is DTGVSQNPRHKITKRGQNVTFRCDPISEHNRLYWYRQTLGQGPEFLTYFQNEAQLEKSRLLSDRFSAERPKGSFSTLEIQRTEQGDSAMYLCASSLESGSGVRYGYTFGSGTRLTVV.

The chain links TRBV2 to TRBJ2-7, with a weak D call TRBD1 (5 bases). Germline V gene lookup returns CDR1 SNHLY and CDR2 FYNNEI. The CDR3 runs to 16 residues. V was clipped by 6 bases and J by 0 bases, with 18 bases between them. The CDR3 DNA follows: TGTGCCAGCAGCAAAGGCGCAGGGCCAAGCTCCTACGAGCAGTACTTC. It specifies CASSKGAGPSSYEQYF.

The gene calls are TRBV5-6 and TRBJ2-1; the D is unclear. The CDR3 is 15 residues long. Germline assignment: CDR1 SGHDT and CDR2 YYEEEE. V lost 0 bases and J lost 0, with 7 bases in between. The CDR3 DNA reads TGTGCCAGCAGCTTGGGACCCAGCTCCTACAATGAGCAGTTCTTC. Its protein is CASSLGPSSYNEQFF.

This clonotype was seen only a few times. V usage is TRBV2 and J usage is TRBJ2-4; 7 bases fit TRBD1. The junction had 5 bases not matched to a gene; V was cut back by 8 bases and J by 1 base. The CDR3 is 14 residues long. Germline V gives CDR1 SNHLY, CDR2 FYNNEI. The CDR3 coding sequence is TGTGCCAGCTCTGGGACAGCGGCCAAAAACATTCAGTACTTC. It encodes CASSGTAAKNIQYF.

This clonotype occurred many times. This chain uses TRBV10-3 with TRBJ2-7, with D possibly matching TRBD1 (5 bases). Trimming removed 4 bases from V and 1 base from J, with 11 bases in between. The CDR3 spans 14 residues. Germline lookup yields CDR1 ENHRY and CDR2 SYGVKD. CDR3 sequence: CAISAVDSSYEQYV. For the CDR3, the DNA is TGTGCCATCAGTGCGGTCGACAGTTCCTACGAGCAGTACGTC.

The chain couples TRBV19 to TRBJ1-1, with D possibly TRBD1 on 6 matching bases. CDR3 size: 14 residues. V lost 9 bases and J lost 3, with 17 bases in between. Germline loops: CDR1 LNHDA, CDR2 SQIVND (reference sequence). CDR3: CASKNREGDTEAFF. The CDR3 DNA follows: TGTGCCAGCAAAAACAGGGAAGGGGACACTGAAGCTTTCTTT.